Included here is one T cell receptor beta chain sequence, with context. What it recognizes is unknown. Each sample's cDNA came from eight separate reactions. TCRdb re-called the 5' RACE reads and gives one entry per CDR3 protein, without DNA. This sample carries approximately 330,000 distinct CDR3 sequences, with approximately 2% going to the ten biggest clones. This entry comes from a study of monozygotic twins with inflammatory bowel disease. Regarding the study as a whole: There was no way to distinguish the different T cell subtypes. Healthy co-twins had higher TCRbeta inverse Simpson diversity than their IBD twins.

The CDR3 contains 14 residues. Per the germline V gene, CDR1 is SGHTA and CDR2 is FQGTGA. V usage is TRBV7-3 and J usage is TRBJ2-1. The receptor's source is a human donor with ulcerative colitis or Crohn's disease, or a healthy co-twin of an affected twin (not recorded which). What was sequenced was blood. The CDR3 sequence is CASSLDAVLNEQFF.